Presented here are 12 T cell receptor beta chains from one specimen sequenced in a study of identifying expanded T cells in peripheral blood. The method was immunoSEQ multiplex PCR; TCRdb's version includes in-frame clones alone and lacks a portion of them. The data hold around 95,000 clones, with about 90% observed a single time. The sequencing input was blood. The receptors were sampled from a person aged 18 to 70 in good health.

The chain recombines TRBV6-6 with TRBJ1-1; D may be TRBD1 (5 bases). The CDR3 totals 12 residues. Germline lookup yields CDR1 MNHNY and CDR2 SVGAGI (reference sequence). V dropped 0 bases and J dropped 10 bases, with 9 bases sitting between them. CDR3 sequence: CASSYSGLVAFF. CDR3 nucleotides: TGTGCCAGCAGTTACTCGGGACTTGTAGCTTTCTTT.

The genes are TRBV5-1 and TRBJ2-7; 10 nucleotides agree with TRBD2. Germline V lookup: CDR1 SGHRS, CDR2 YFSETQ. The CDR3 loop spans 17 amino acids. V was clipped by 0 bases and J by 6 bases; unmatched bases: 12. The CDR3 DNA follows: TGCGCCAGCAGCTTGGATGGTGTCGGGACTAGCGTCCTCGAGCAGTACTTC. Translation: CASSLDGVGTSVLEQYF.

The rearrangement uses TRBV6-5 and TRBJ1-2; D remains ambiguous. V gave up 4 bases and J gave up 2 bases, with 5 bases separating them. Germline CDR1 and CDR2: MNHEY and SVGAGI. The CDR3 consists of 12 residues. CDR3 amino acids: CASSSDNYGYTF. The CDR3 bases are TGTGCCAGCAGTTCGGACAACTATGGCTACACCTTC.

The chain uses TRBV19 and TRBJ1-2; D unresolved. The CDR3 extends over 14 amino acids. Trimming shortened V by 2 bases and J by 7 bases, and 14 bases separated the two germline ends. CDR1 and CDR2 (germline): LNHDA, SQIVND (reference sequence). This CDR3 reads CASSIWDIRGGYTF. The CDR3 nucleotides are TGTGCCAGTAGTATATGGGATATCAGAGGTGGCTACACCTTC.

This clone was detected once. This sequence joins TRBV2 and TRBJ1-1; no definite D call. CDR3 length: 14 residues. Trimming took 6 bases from V and 0 from J, leaving 11 bases between them. The germline V gene has CDR1 SNHLY and CDR2 FYNNEI. The DNA of the CDR3 is TGTGCCAGCAGAGCACAGACGGTGAACACTGAAGCTTTCTTT. Its protein is CASRAQTVNTEAFF. The variable domain in full, with the rest retrieved from reference TRBV2 and TRBJ1-1, is EPEVTQTPSHQVTQMGQEVILRCVPISNHLYFYWYRQILGQKVEFLVSFYNNEISEKSEIFDDQFSVERPDGSNFTLKIRSTKLEDSAMYFCASRAQTVNTEAFFGQGTRLTVV.

The CDR3 DNA reads as TGTGCCAGCAGCTTAGTAACAGGGGCCCACGGGGGGACCCAGTACTTC. As protein: CASSLVTGAHGGTQYF. V and J are TRBV11-2 and TRBJ2-5, with D maybe TRBD1 (7 bases). Trimming removed 1 base from V and 7 bases from J, with 19 bases in between. The CDR3 is made up of 16 amino acids. Germline V gene lookup returns CDR1 SGHAT and CDR2 FQNNGV.

The rearrangement joins TRBV7-2 to TRBJ2-3, with TRBD2 matching 14 bases. V lost 5 bases, J lost 0 bases, and 7 bases stayed unmatched. Germline-derived CDR1 and CDR2 are SGHTA and FQGNSA. The CDR3 consists of 18 residues. DNA for the CDR3: TGTGCCAGCAGCCCCCCCGGACTAGCGGGAGGAAGCACAGATACGCAGTATTTT. Residues: CASSPPGLAGGSTDTQYF.

This clone was seen only once. V is TRBV4-3 and J is TRBJ2-2; 10 bases align to TRBD1. The CDR3 is 16 amino acids. Germline-derived CDR1 and CDR2 are LGHNA and YSLEER. J gave up 4 bases and V 3 bases, and 5 bases lay outside the gene matches. This CDR3 reads CASSHRTGGRTGELFF. Written as DNA, the CDR3 is TGCGCCAGCAGCCATAGGACAGGGGGGCGCACCGGGGAGCTGTTTTTT.

In nucleotides, the CDR3 is TGTGCCAGCAGTTTACTAGCGGGGGGCCCAAATGAGCAGTTCTTC. Translated: CASSLLAGGPNEQFF. The V and J genes are TRBV6-4 and TRBJ2-1; 12 positions agree with TRBD2. This CDR3 has 15 amino acids. The trim removed 5 bases at V and 7 bases at J, leaving 6 bases unmatched. The germline CDR1 and CDR2 sequences are MRHNA and SNTAGT.

As concerns this clone: A read error may produce the germline difference seen at one junction end. The J gene is TRBJ1-2, the V gene TRBV30, with D perhaps matching TRBD1 (6 bases). Germline V gene sequence: CDR1 GTSNPN, CDR2 SVGIG (reference sequence). This CDR3 has 13 residues. The CDR3 coding sequence is TGTGCATGGAGTCGGGAAGGGGGGGCTGGCTACACCTTC. It encodes CAWSREGGAGYTF.

In this sample, this clone turned up a few times. The chain carries TRBV6-1 and TRBJ1-5; D possibly corresponds to TRBD1 (6 bases). The V end was cut by 1 base, the J end by 7 bases, with 11 bases between. The germline CDR1 and CDR2 sequences are MNHNS and SASEGT. CDR3 size: 14 residues. CDR3 in amino acids: CASSEVRGAQPQHF. In nucleotides, the CDR3 is TGTGCCAGCAGTGAAGTCAGGGGAGCGCAGCCCCAGCATTTT.

The J gene is TRBJ1-5, the V gene TRBV19, with a tentative D call TRBD1 (5 bases). Germline CDR1 reads LNHDA; CDR2 reads SQIVND (reference sequence). The V and J ends lost 6 bases and 6 bases respectively, with 15 bases between them. The CDR3 loop spans 14 amino acids. Here the CDR3 DNA reads TGTGCCAGTAGCCCGAGGGGTGTAGGTCAGCCCCAGCATTTT. Translating gives CASSPRGVGQPQHF.